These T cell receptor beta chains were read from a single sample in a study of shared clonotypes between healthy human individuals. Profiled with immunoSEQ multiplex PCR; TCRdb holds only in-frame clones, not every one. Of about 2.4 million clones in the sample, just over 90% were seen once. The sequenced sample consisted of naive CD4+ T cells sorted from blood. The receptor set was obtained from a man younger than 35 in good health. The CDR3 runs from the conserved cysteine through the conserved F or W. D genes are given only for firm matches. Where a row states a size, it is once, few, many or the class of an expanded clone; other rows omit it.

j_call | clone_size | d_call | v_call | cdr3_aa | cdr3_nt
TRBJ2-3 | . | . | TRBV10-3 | CAISDRVDTQYF | TGTGCCATCAGTGACAGGGTAGATACGCAGTATTTT
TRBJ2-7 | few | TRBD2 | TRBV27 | CASRGRERYEQYF | TGTGCCAGCCGTGGGCGGGAGCGATACGAGCAGTACTTC
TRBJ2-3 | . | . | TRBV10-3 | CATNGASTDTQYF | TGTGCCACCAACGGGGCGAGCACAGATACGCAGTATTTT
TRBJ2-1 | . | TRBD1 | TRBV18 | CASSPRTGGGGDEQFF | TGTGCCAGCTCACCACGGACAGGGGGCGGCGGCGATGAGCAGTTCTTC
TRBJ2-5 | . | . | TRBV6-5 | CASSLLREETQYF | TGTGCCAGCAGTTTATTACGGGAAGAGACCCAGTACTTC
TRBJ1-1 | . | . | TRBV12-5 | CASGINTEAFF | TGTGCTAGTGGTATTAACACTGAAGCTTTCTTT
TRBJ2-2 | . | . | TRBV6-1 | CATGQNTGELFF | TGTGCCACGGGACAGAACACCGGGGAGCTGTTTTTT
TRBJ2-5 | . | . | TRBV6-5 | CASSYFIGETQYF | TGTGCCAGCAGTTACTTTATAGGAGAGACCCAGTACTTC
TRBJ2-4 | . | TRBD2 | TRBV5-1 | CASSRAGSAKNIQYF | TGCGCCAGCAGCCGAGCGGGATCGGCCAAAAACATTCAGTACTTC
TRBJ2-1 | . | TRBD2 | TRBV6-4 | CASSDSLAGNNEQFF | TGTGCCAGCAGTGATTCACTAGCGGGCAACAATGAGCAGTTCTTC
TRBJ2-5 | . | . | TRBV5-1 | CASSLAGVGETQYF | TGCGCCAGCAGCTTGGCGGGGGTAGGGGAGACCCAGTACTTC
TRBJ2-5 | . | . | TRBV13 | CASSLNQGTQETQYF | TGTGCCAGCAGCTTGAACCAAGGGACCCAAGAGACCCAGTACTTC
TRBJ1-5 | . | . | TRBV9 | CASSNPNQPQHF | TGTGCCAGCAGCAACCCAAATCAGCCCCAGCATTTT
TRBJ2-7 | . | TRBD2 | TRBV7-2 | CASSLAASGVSSYEQYF | TGTGCCAGCAGCTTAGCGGCCAGCGGGGTGAGCTCCTACGAGCAGTACTTC
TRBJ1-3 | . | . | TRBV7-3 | CASSLRLLWGNTIYF | TGTGCCAGCAGCTTACGTCTGCTTTGGGGAAACACCATATATTTT
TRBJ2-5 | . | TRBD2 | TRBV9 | CASSPLAGGTFQETQYF | TGTGCCAGCAGCCCCCTAGCGGGAGGGACTTTTCAAGAGACCCAGTACTTC
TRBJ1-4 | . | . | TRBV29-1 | CSVAQRLNEKLFF | TGCAGCGTTGCACAGAGGCTCAATGAAAAACTGTTTTTT
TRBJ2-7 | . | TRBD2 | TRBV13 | CASRYAGGRNEQYF | TGTGCCAGCAGATACGCGGGGGGGCGTAACGAGCAGTACTTC
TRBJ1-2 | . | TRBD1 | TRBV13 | CASRPKTGGGPHGYTF | TGTGCCAGCAGACCTAAGACAGGGGGCGGGCCCCATGGCTACACCTTC
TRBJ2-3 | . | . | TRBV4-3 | CASSQDRLLTDTQYF | TGCGCCAGCAGCCAAGATAGGCTGTTGACAGATACGCAGTATTTT
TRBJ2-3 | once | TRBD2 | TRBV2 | CAGLAGGGSTDTQYF | TGTGCCGGCCTAGCGGGGGGCGGGAGCACAGATACGCAGTATTTT
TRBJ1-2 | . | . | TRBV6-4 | CASSDSAGVANYGYTF | TGTGCCAGCAGTGACTCGGCAGGGGTAGCTAACTATGGCTACACCTTC
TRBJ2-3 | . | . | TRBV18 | CASSPPVGGGDGDTQYF | TGTGCCAGCTCACCACCGGTTGGGGGGGGCGATGGAGATACGCAGTATTTT
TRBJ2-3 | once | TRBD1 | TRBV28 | CASSQGSDTQYF | TGTGCCAGCTCACAGGGGTCAGATACGCAGTATTTT
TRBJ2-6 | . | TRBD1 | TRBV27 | CASGGQPSGANVLTF | TGTGCCAGCGGGGGACAGCCCTCTGGGGCCAACGTCCTGACTTTC
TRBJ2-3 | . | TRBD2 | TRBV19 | CASSMTSGTDTQYF | TGTGCCAGTAGTATGACTAGCGGCACAGATACGCAGTATTTT
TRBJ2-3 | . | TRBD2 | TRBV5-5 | CASSPPTSSGREDTQYF | TGTGCCAGCAGCCCCCCCACAAGTAGCGGGAGAGAGGATACGCAGTATTTT
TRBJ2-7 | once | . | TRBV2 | CASSESAGVKQYF | TGTGCCAGCAGTGAAAGCGCCGGGGTGAAGCAGTACTTC
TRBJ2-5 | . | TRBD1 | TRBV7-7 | CASSMDRQETQYF | TGTGCTAGCAGCATGGACAGGCAAGAGACCCAGTACTTC
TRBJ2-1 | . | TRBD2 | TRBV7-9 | CASSLALAGGPYEQFF | TGTGCCAGCAGCTTAGCGTTAGCGGGAGGGCCCTATGAGCAGTTCTTC
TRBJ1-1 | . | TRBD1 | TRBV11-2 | CASSPGQGAAEAFF | TGTGCCAGCAGCCCGGGGCAGGGGGCCGCTGAAGCTTTCTTT
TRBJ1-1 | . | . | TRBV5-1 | CASSFGGNTEAFF | TGCGCCAGCAGCTTTGGCGGGAACACTGAAGCTTTCTTT
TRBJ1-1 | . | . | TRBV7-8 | CASSRGLDAFF | TGTGCCAGCAGCAGAGGGTTAGACGCTTTCTTT
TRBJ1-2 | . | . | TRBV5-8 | CASSQGREYGYTF | TGTGCCAGCAGTCAAGGACGGGAGTATGGCTACACCTTC
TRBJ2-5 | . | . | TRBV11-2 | CASSSAGVGETQYF | TGTGCCAGCAGCTCGGCGGGTGTGGGAGAGACCCAGTACTTC
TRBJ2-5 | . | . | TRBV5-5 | CASSYDGWGQETQYF | TGTGCCAGCAGCTACGACGGATGGGGGCAAGAGACCCAGTACTTC
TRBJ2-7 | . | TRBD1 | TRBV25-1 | CASRKTGTYEQYF | TGTGCCAGCAGAAAGACAGGGACCTACGAGCAGTACTTC
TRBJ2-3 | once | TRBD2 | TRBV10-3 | CAITQGLASSDTQYF | TGTGCCATCACCCAGGGACTAGCGAGTTCAGATACGCAGTATTTT
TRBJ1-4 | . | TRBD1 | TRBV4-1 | CASSQDPTGGAEKLFF | TGCGCCAGCAGCCAAGATCCGACAGGGGGAGCTGAAAAACTGTTTTTT
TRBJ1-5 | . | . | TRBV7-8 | CASSLADDQPQHF | TGTGCCAGCAGCCTAGCTGACGATCAGCCCCAGCATTTT
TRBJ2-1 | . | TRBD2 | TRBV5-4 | CASSASGGSSYNEQFF | TGTGCCAGCAGCGCCAGCGGGGGGAGCTCCTACAATGAGCAGTTCTTC
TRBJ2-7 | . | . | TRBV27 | CASSFQVGTFKYEQYF | TGTGCCAGCAGTTTCCAGGTCGGGACTTTTAAGTACGAGCAGTACTTC